This T cell receptor (beta chain) appears in the sequencing data of a study of neurological immune-mediated disorders. This clonotype was detected ten times or more. The germline gives CDR1 SEHNR, CDR2 FQNEAQ (reference sequence). Unmatched junction bases numbered 8, after V lost 6 bases and J lost 1 base. The length of the CDR3 is 15 residues. TCRdb re-called the 5' RACE reads through MiXCR, storing one row per CDR3 protein. The top ten hold around 3.8% of the sample, which has 66,000 or so distinct CDR3 sequences, 3% to 4% seen once. Sequenced material: PBMCs. The sequence was collected from a middle-aged man with multiple sclerosis. This chain uses TRBV7-9 with TRBJ1-2; 7 bases match TRBD1. CDR3 coding DNA: TGTGCCAGCAGAAGGACAGGCCTTCGTAACTATGGCTACACCTTC. Its protein product is CASRRTGLRNYGYTF.